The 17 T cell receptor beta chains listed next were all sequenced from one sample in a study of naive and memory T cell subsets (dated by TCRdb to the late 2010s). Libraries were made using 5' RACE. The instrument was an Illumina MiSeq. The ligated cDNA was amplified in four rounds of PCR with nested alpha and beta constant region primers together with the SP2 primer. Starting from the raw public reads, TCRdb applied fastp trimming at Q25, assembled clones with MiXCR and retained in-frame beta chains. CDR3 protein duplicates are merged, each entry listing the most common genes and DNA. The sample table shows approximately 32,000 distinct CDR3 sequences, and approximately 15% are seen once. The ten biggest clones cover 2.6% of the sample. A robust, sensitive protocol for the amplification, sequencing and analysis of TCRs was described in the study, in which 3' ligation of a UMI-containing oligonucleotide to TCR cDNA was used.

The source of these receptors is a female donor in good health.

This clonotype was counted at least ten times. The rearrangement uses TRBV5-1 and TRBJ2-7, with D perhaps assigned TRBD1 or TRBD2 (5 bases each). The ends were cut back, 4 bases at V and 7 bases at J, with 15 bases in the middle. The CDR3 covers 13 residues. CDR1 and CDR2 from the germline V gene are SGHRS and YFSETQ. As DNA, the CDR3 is TGCGCCAGCAGCGTGACAGTATCGGGGGAGCAGTACTTC. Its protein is CASSVTVSGEQYF.

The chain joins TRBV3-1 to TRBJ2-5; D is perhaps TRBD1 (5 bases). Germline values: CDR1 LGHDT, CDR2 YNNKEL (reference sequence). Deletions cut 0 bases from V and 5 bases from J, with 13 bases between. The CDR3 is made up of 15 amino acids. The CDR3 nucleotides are TGTGCCAGCAGCCAAGAAGTTAGGGGTAGGGAGACCCAGTACTTC. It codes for CASSQEVRGRETQYF.

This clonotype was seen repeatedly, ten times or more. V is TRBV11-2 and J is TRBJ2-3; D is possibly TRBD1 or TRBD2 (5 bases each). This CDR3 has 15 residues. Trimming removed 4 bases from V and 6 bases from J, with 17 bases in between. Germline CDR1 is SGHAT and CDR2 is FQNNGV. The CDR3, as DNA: TGTGCCAGCAGCTCCCGGGGCAGTTCGCCCGATACGCAGTATTTT. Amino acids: CASSSRGSSPDTQYF.

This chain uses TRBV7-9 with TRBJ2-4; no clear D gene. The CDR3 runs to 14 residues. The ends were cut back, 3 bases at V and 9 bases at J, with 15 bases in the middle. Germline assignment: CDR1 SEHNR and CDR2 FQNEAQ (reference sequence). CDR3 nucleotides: TGTGCCAGCAGCTTTGGTGGGCGGAACGGCATTCAGTACTTC. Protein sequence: CASSFGGRNGIQYF. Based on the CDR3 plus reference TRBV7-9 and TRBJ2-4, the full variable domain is DTGVSQNPRHKITKRGQNVTFRCDPISEHNRLYWYRQTLGQGPEFLTYFQNEAQLEKSRLLSDRFSAERPKGSFSTLEIQRTEQGDSAMYLCASSFGGRNGIQYFGAGTRLSVL.

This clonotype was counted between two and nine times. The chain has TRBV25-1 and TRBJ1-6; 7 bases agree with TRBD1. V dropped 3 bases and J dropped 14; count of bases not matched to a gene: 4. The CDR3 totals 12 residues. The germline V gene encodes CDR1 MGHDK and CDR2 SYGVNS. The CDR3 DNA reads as TGTGCCAGCAGTGAGGACAGGAGGTCCCTCCACTTT. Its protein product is CASSEDRRSLHF.

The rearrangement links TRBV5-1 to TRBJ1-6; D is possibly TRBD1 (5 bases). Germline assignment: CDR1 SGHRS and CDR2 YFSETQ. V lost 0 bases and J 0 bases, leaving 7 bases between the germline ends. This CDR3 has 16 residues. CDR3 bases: TGCGCCAGCAGCTTGGAGGGGCTCTCCTATAATTCACCCCTCCACTTT. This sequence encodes CASSLEGLSYNSPLHF.

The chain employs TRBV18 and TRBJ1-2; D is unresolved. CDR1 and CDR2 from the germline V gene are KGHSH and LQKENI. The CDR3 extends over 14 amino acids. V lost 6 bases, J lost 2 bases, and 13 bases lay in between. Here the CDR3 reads CASSPGEGNYGYTF. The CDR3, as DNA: TGTGCCAGCTCGCCCGGGGAGGGAAACTATGGCTACACCTTC.

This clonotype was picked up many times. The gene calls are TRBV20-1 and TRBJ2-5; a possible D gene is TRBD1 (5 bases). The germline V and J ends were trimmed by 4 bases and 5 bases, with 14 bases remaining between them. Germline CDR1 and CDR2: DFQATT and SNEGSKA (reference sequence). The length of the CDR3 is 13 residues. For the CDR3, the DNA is TGCAGTGCTACCACAGGTTTGGGGGAGACCCAGTACTTC. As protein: CSATTGLGETQYF.

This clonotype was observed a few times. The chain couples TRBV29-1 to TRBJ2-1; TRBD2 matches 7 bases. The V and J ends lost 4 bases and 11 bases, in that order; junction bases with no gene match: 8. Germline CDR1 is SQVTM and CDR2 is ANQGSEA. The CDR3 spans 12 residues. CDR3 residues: CSVVAGDIKQFF. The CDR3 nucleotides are TGCAGCGTTGTTGCGGGGGATATCAAGCAGTTCTTC.

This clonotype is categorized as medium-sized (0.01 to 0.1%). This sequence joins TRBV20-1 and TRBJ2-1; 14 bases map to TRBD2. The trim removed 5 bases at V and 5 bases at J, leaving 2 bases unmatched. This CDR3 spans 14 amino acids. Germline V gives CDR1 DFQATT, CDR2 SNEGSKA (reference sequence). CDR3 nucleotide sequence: TGCAGTGCTCGGACTAGCGGGGGGCACAATGAGCAGTTCTTC. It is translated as CSARTSGGHNEQFF.

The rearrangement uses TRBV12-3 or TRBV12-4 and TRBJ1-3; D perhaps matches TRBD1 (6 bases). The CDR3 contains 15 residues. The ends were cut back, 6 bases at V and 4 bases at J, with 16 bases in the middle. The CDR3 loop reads CASSVQGLQGNTIYF. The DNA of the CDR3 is TGTGCCAGCAGCGTTCAGGGGCTCCAGGGAAACACCATATATTTT.

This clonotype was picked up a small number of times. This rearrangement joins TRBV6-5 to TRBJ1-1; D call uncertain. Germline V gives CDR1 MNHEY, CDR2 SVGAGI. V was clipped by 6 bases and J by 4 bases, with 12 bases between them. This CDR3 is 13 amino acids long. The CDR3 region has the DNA TGTGCCAGCAGCGAGCGGAGCGCCACTGAAGCTTTCTTT. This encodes CASSERSATEAFF.

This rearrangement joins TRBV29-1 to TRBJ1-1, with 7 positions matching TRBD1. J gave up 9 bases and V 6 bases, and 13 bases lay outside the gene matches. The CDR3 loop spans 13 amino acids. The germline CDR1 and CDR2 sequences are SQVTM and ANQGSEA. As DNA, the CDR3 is TGCAGCGTAGGAGGCCCCGGACAGGTTCAAGCTTTCTTT. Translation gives CSVGGPGQVQAFF.

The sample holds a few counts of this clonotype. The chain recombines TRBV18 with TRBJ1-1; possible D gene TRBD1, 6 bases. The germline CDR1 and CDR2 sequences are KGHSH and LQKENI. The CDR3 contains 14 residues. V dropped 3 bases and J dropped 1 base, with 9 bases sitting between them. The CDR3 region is CASSPGGANTEAFF. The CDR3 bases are TGTGCCAGCTCACCGGGGGGGGCGAACACTGAAGCTTTCTTT.

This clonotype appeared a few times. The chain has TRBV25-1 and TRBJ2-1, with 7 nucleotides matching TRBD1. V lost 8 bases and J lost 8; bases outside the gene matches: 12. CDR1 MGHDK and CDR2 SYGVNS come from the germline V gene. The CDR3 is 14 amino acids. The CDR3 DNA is TGTGCCAGCCACCGGACAGGTCCGGAGGATGAGCAGTTCTTC. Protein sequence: CASHRTGPEDEQFF.

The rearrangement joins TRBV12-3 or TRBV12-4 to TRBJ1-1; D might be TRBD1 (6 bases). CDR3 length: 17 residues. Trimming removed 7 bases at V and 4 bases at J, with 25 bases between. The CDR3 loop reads CASNRILGGAMSTEAFF. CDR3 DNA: TGTGCCAGCAATAGAATCCTTGGGGGGGCTATGAGCACTGAAGCTTTCTTT.

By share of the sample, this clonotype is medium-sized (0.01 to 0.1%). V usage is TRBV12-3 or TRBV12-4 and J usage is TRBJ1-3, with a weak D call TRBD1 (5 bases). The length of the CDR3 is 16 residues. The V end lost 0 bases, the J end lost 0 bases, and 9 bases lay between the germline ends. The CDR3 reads CASSLAGPHSGNTIYF. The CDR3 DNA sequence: TGTGCCAGCAGTTTAGCGGGACCCCACTCTGGAAACACCATATATTTT.